Sequencing of this T cell receptor beta chain was carried out in a study of human T cells and chemical hapten exposure. TCRdb ran MiXCR on the RACE reads and lists one entry per CDR3 protein. The repertoire has approximately 350,000 distinct CDR3 sequences, nearly 6.5% of them found once; the top ten carry 5% to 6%. The CDR3 sequence is 15 residues long. Germline V gene sequence: CDR1 SEHNR, CDR2 FQNEAQ (reference sequence). With V trimmed by 3 bases and J by 8 bases, 10 bases remained unmatched. Stated time point: patch test 2, 6 weeks after DPC sensitization. Treatment given: therapeutic diphenylcyclopropenone sensitization with weekly scalp DPC. Donation of samples came from alopecia patients who were 18 to 70 years old and suitable for DPC.

The chain employs TRBV7-9 and TRBJ2-1, with 7 positions matching TRBD1. The specimen was whole blood, collected in connection with sensitization to the hapten diphenylcyclopropenone (DPC). This clonotype was obtained from a young woman with alopecia areata. Some clones in this sample may be carry-over from other donors' samples. The CDR3 is CASSFDTGVWDEQFF. The DNA of the CDR3 is TGTGCCAGCAGCTTCGATACAGGGGTATGGGATGAGCAGTTCTTC.